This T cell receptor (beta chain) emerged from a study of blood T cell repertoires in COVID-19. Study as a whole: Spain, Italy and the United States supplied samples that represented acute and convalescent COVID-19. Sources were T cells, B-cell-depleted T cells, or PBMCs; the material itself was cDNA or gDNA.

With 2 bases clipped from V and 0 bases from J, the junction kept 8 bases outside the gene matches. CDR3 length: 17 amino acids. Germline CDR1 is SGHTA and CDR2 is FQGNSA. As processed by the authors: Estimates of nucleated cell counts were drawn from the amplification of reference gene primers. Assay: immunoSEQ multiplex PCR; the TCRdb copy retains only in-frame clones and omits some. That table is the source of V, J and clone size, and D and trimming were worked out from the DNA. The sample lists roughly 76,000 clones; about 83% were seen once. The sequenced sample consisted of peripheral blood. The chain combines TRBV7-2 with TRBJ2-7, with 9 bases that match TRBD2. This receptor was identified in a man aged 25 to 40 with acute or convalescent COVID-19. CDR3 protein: CASSLRTSEWASYEQYF. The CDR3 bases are TGTGCCAGCAGCTTACGGACTAGCGAGTGGGCCTCCTACGAGCAGTACTTC.